Listed below are T cell receptor beta chains from one sample, sequenced in a study of identical twins. TCRdb fed the 5' RACE reads into MiXCR, producing one record per CDR3 protein. The sample shows 450,000 to 500,000 distinct CDR3 sequences, more than 13% of them seen only once. This sample also appeared in a second study, on yellow fever vaccine responses in identical twins.

Sample: CD4+ T cells sorted from blood. The receptor set was obtained from a woman in her late teens or twenties in good health. The conserved cysteine and the conserved F or W are not part of the CDR3 here. Clone size, where shown, is once, few, many, or a class for clones that have expanded.

j_gene: TRBJ2-3
abundance: .
v_gene: TRBV6-2/TRBV6-3
CDR3aa: ASSRRESDTQY

j_gene: TRBJ2-7
abundance: many
v_gene: TRBV5-1
CDR3aa: ASSLEGAHEQY

j_gene: TRBJ2-3
abundance: few
v_gene: TRBV2
CDR3aa: ASSDPGQVADTQY

j_gene: TRBJ2-7
abundance: few
v_gene: TRBV28
CDR3aa: ASSPTTGGHEQY

j_gene: TRBJ2-1
abundance: .
v_gene: TRBV7-2
CDR3aa: ASSRQGTEVEQF

j_gene: TRBJ2-7
abundance: few
v_gene: TRBV24-1
CDR3aa: ATSDQNRAPGEQY

j_gene: TRBJ2-1
abundance: few
v_gene: TRBV11-1
CDR3aa: ASSIGRAGGPLYNEQF

j_gene: TRBJ2-1
abundance: .
v_gene: TRBV4-3
CDR3aa: ASSQDRGTLLY

j_gene: TRBJ2-7
abundance: few
v_gene: TRBV12-3/TRBV12-4
CDR3aa: ASSFQAYEQY

j_gene: TRBJ2-3
abundance: few
v_gene: TRBV7-3
CDR3aa: ASSPQSSGGWDTQY

j_gene: TRBJ1-5
abundance: .
v_gene: TRBV24-1
CDR3aa: ATSDPGQGDGQPQH

j_gene: TRBJ2-7
abundance: .
v_gene: TRBV24-1
CDR3aa: ATSDPRAGSAYEQY

j_gene: TRBJ1-4
abundance: .
v_gene: TRBV12-3/TRBV12-4
CDR3aa: ASSTLTGHIEKLF

j_gene: TRBJ1-4
abundance: .
v_gene: TRBV6-5
CDR3aa: ASSYGARGEKLF

j_gene: TRBJ2-2
abundance: many
v_gene: TRBV6-2/TRBV6-3
CDR3aa: ASNIGPGELF

j_gene: TRBJ2-4
abundance: .
v_gene: TRBV15
CDR3aa: ATSYPAGPLAKNIQY

j_gene: TRBJ2-1
abundance: .
v_gene: TRBV5-4
CDR3aa: ASSLVQRGGNEQF

j_gene: TRBJ1-2
abundance: many
v_gene: TRBV6-2/TRBV6-3
CDR3aa: ASSPDGPSGYT

j_gene: TRBJ2-5
abundance: .
v_gene: TRBV12-5
CDR3aa: ASGLVREREETQY

j_gene: TRBJ2-1
abundance: many
v_gene: TRBV10-3
CDR3aa: AISERPRGSEQF

j_gene: TRBJ2-6
abundance: .
v_gene: TRBV20-1
CDR3aa: SARSAGVGANVLT

j_gene: TRBJ2-7
abundance: few
v_gene: TRBV5-1
CDR3aa: ASSFNGRGLYEQY

j_gene: TRBJ2-3
abundance: .
v_gene: TRBV3-1
CDR3aa: ASSPRLGISTDTQY

j_gene: TRBJ2-4
abundance: .
v_gene: TRBV6-6
CDR3aa: ASSWGDGLQY

j_gene: TRBJ2-7
abundance: few
v_gene: TRBV27
CDR3aa: ASSPAGASEQY

j_gene: TRBJ2-3
abundance: .
v_gene: TRBV4-2
CDR3aa: ASSQDRVAGADTQY

j_gene: TRBJ2-7
abundance: few
v_gene: TRBV5-1
CDR3aa: ASSPRVQKGSYEQY

j_gene: TRBJ2-1
abundance: few
v_gene: TRBV7-9
CDR3aa: ASSLGGRGTYNEQF

j_gene: TRBJ1-1
abundance: .
v_gene: TRBV20-1
CDR3aa: SARARQLAMNTEAF

j_gene: TRBJ2-1
abundance: .
v_gene: TRBV12-3/TRBV12-4
CDR3aa: ASSTSIDGNEQF

j_gene: TRBJ2-1
abundance: .
v_gene: TRBV7-2
CDR3aa: ASSLAGASGSYNEQF

j_gene: TRBJ2-1
abundance: many
v_gene: TRBV10-3
CDR3aa: AISEVTGQF

j_gene: TRBJ2-1
abundance: few
v_gene: TRBV6-2/TRBV6-3
CDR3aa: ASSVGGTSGRRSYNEQF

j_gene: TRBJ2-1
abundance: few
v_gene: TRBV7-7
CDR3aa: ASSLAEGVEQF